A single sample is the source of the 3 T cell receptor beta chains below, sequenced in a study of cytomegalovirus exposure and HLA in healthy donors. Use of 60 Vbeta and 13 Jbeta primers characterized the PCR. TCRdb's table, derived via immunoSEQ multiplex PCR, lists solely in-frame clones and lacks some. The sample has more than 85,000 clones; under 85% are singletons. Sequenced input: PBMCs. The receptor source for this set is a woman aged 35 to 49 in good health and CMV-seropositive.

This chain joins TRBV5-4 and TRBJ2-5; tentative D call: TRBD1 (6 bases). Germline loops: CDR1 SGHNT, CDR2 YYREEE (reference sequence). This CDR3 comprises 15 residues. V lost 6 bases to trimming and J lost 7 bases, with 22 bases between them. The CDR3 region is CASNQNEGDPRTQYF. In nucleotides, the CDR3 is TGTGCCAGCAACCAAAATGAGGGGGACCCCCGGACCCAGTACTTC. The full variable domain, with the rest looked up from reference TRBV5-4 and TRBJ2-5, is ETGVTQSPTHLIKTRGQQVTLRCSSQSGHNTVSWYQQALGQGPQFIFQYYREEENGRGNFPPRFSGLQFPNYSSELNVNALELDDSALYLCASNQNEGDPRTQYFGPGTRLLVL.

V gene TRBV25-1 combines with J gene TRBJ2-7; D perhaps matches TRBD1 (6 bases). The CDR3 runs 17 residues. Germline CDR1 reads MGHDK; CDR2 reads SYGVNS. With 3 bases removed from V and 3 bases from J, the gap between germline ends came to 21 bases. The CDR3 coding sequence is TGTGCCAGCAGTGATCGGTTAAACAGGGTTCACTACTACGAGCAGTACTTC. Encoded protein: CASSDRLNRVHYYEQYF.

V gene TRBV5-4 combines with J gene TRBJ2-1; 8 bases agree with TRBD1. Germline V gives CDR1 SGHNT, CDR2 YYREEE (reference sequence). The V segment lost 2 bases and the J segment 2 bases; nucleotides outside the gene matches: 6. CDR3 size: 16 residues. CDR3 residues: CASSLPGGRTYNEQFF. The DNA of the CDR3 is TGTGCCAGCAGCTTACCAGGGGGCCGTACCTACAATGAGCAGTTCTTC.